One TCR beta chain is described in this entry. This sample was included in a study of shared clonotypes between healthy human individuals. Germline CDR1 SGHVS, CDR2 FQNEAQ. The length of the CDR3 is 18 residues. V lost 6 bases, J lost 0 bases, and 22 bases lay in between. Method: immunoSEQ multiplex PCR; TCRdb's copy keeps in-frame clones and lacks some. Altogether roughly 200,000 clones are present, 65% to 70% being singletons, with the ten largest covering 10%. Sequencing input: memory CD4+ T cells sorted from blood. The subset denotes: CD45RA-negative fraction. The rearrangement uses TRBV7-8 and TRBJ2-3; TRBD2 is a possible D gene (5 bases). The source of this sequence is a young man in good health. CDR3 residues: CASSTRVGRPLSTDTQYF. In DNA, the CDR3 is TGTGCCAGCAGTACGCGGGTCGGCAGGCCATTAAGCACAGATACGCAGTATTTT.